These 30 T cell receptor beta chains originate from one sample sequenced in a study of neurological immune-mediated disorders. TCRdb analysed the 5' RACE reads with MiXCR anew, one entry per CDR3 protein. Of tens of thousands of distinct CDR3 sequences in the sample, 14% are singletons; the top ten hold 6.5% to 8%. Sequenced sample: PBMCs. The receptors originated from a woman aged 45 to 65 in good health.

This clonotype appeared many times. This chain joins TRBV7-2 and TRBJ2-5; D unclear. The germline gives CDR1 SGHTA, CDR2 FQGNSA. The length of the CDR3 is 15 residues. Trimming pared 1 base from V and 2 bases from J, leaving 11 bases between. The CDR3 spells CASSLGASLQETQYF. In DNA, the CDR3 is TGTGCCAGCAGCTTAGGAGCCTCCCTACAAGAGACCCAGTACTTC.

This clonotype was found many times. This chain joins TRBV29-1 and TRBJ2-7; 11 nucleotides match TRBD2. Trimming removed 4 bases from V and 3 bases from J; junction bases left unmatched: 8. CDR1 and CDR2 (germline): SQVTM, ANQGSEA. The CDR3 length is 15 residues. The CDR3 nucleotides read TGCAGCGTTGGGACTAGCGGGTTTGAAAGCTACGAGCAGTACTTC. This gives the protein CSVGTSGFESYEQYF.

This clonotype was seen repeatedly, ten times or more. The rearrangement links TRBV5-1 to TRBJ2-1; 9 positions match TRBD2. The CDR3 totals 15 residues. V lost 2 bases, J lost 6 bases, and 6 bases stayed unmatched. CDR1 and CDR2 (germline): SGHRS, YFSETQ. CDR3 region: CASSFGGGAPNEQFF. CDR3 coding DNA: TGCGCCAGCAGCTTTGGCGGGGGGGCCCCCAATGAGCAGTTCTTC.

This clonotype was seen repeatedly, ten times or more. V usage is TRBV5-1 and J usage is TRBJ2-7; D ambiguous. Per the germline V gene, CDR1 is SGHRS and CDR2 is YFSETQ. Trimming stripped 4 bases from V and 2 bases from J, with 13 bases between. This CDR3 is built from 14 residues. CDR3 nucleotides: TGCGCCAGCAGCCATCCGCGAGACCCCTACGAGCAGTACTTC. It specifies CASSHPRDPYEQYF.

This clonotype has at least ten counts. CDR3 protein: CASSLGLTSYEQYF. In DNA, the CDR3 is TGTGCCAGCAGCTTAGGTCTAACCTCCTACGAGCAGTACTTC. This chain joins TRBV7-2 and TRBJ2-7; D gene unclear. CDR1 is SGHTA, CDR2 FQGNSA, per germline. There are 14 residues in the CDR3. V was shortened by 1 base and J by 0 bases, with 7 bases between the two germline ends.

This clonotype was found many times. The genes are TRBV7-2 and TRBJ1-1; 7 bases are shared with TRBD1. The V gene end was trimmed by 4 bases and the J gene end by 9 bases; junction bases not matched to a gene: 8. The CDR3 has 13 residues. Germline CDR1 is SGHTA and CDR2 is FQGNSA. CDR3 bases: TGTGCCAGCAGCTCTAGGACAGGTGGAAAAGCTTTCTTT. It specifies CASSSRTGGKAFF.

This clonotype has a count of ten or more. This rearrangement joins TRBV5-1 to TRBJ1-1, with a weak D call TRBD1 (6 bases). This CDR3 has 16 amino acids. CDR1 SGHRS and CDR2 YFSETQ come from the germline V gene. Trimming removed 5 bases at V and 5 bases at J, with 22 bases between. The CDR3 sequence: CASSSRGGRGDTEAFF. DNA for the CDR3: TGCGCCAGCAGTTCGCGAGGGGGGCGCGGAGATACTGAAGCTTTCTTT.

This clonotype was detected many times. The V and J genes are TRBV5-1 and TRBJ2-7; 7 bases are shared with TRBD1. J lost 0 bases, V lost 5 bases, and 17 bases had no gene match. CDR1 and CDR2 from the germline V gene are SGHRS and YFSETQ. The CDR3 is 18 amino acids. CDR3 sequence (DNA): TGCGCCAGCAGACCAAGCGTTAATCTCCGGGACAGCTCCTACGAGCAGTACTTC. Protein: CASRPSVNLRDSSYEQYF. The entire variable domain, with the rest obtained from reference TRBV5-1 and TRBJ2-7, is as follows: KAGVTQTPRYLIKTRGQQVTLSCSPISGHRSVSWYQQTPGQGLQFLFEYFSETQRNKGNFPGRFSGRQFSNSRSEMNVSTLELGDSALYLCASRPSVNLRDSSYEQYFGPGTRLTVT.

This clonotype came up many times. The chain couples TRBV6-2 or TRBV6-3 to TRBJ2-7; D might be TRBD1 or TRBD2, each matching 5 bases. This CDR3 spans 13 amino acids. V lost 9 bases and J lost 5, with 17 bases in between. Germline CDR1 and CDR2: MNHEY and SVGEGT. The CDR3 region has the DNA TGTGCCAGTCGCGGGTCAGGCAGGGACGAGCAGTACTTC. It encodes CASRGSGRDEQYF.

The chain uses TRBV12-3 or TRBV12-4 and TRBJ2-3, with no clear D. This CDR3 spans 16 amino acids. The V end was cut by 6 bases, the J end by 1 base, with 17 bases between. CDR3 protein: CASSPYNPGGTDTQYF. CDR3 nucleotides: TGTGCCAGCAGCCCCTACAACCCCGGAGGCACAGATACGCAGTATTTT.

The sample holds many counts of this clonotype. V usage is TRBV5-6 and J usage is TRBJ1-6; TRBD1 agrees at 10 bases. Trimming removed 4 bases from V and 10 bases from J; junction bases left unmatched: 8. The CDR3 has 15 residues. Germline CDR1 is SGHDT and CDR2 is YYEEEE. CDR3 coding DNA: TGTGCCAGCAGCACCGGGACAGGGGCTTGGTCACCCCTCCACTTT. It specifies CASSTGTGAWSPLHF. Full variable domain (rest looked up from reference TRBV5-6 and TRBJ1-6): DAGVTQSPTHLIKTRGQQVTLRCSPKSGHDTVSWYQQALGQGPQFIFQYYEEEERQRGNFPDRFSGHQFPNYSSELNVNALLLGDSALYLCASSTGTGAWSPLHFGNGTRLTVT.

The table lists this clonotype with a few counts. This chain joins TRBV7-2 and TRBJ2-2; 8 bases match TRBD2. The CDR3 loop spans 16 amino acids. Losses at the gene ends were 0 bases for V and 3 bases for J; bases not matched to a gene: 3. Germline V gene sequence: CDR1 SGHTA, CDR2 FQGNSA. The CDR3 DNA is TGTGCCAGCAGCTTAGCCCATAGCGGGGACACCGGGGAGCTGTTTTTT. It specifies CASSLAHSGDTGELFF.

This clonotype was seen repeatedly, ten times or more. The chain joins TRBV5-5 to TRBJ2-7, with TRBD2 identical over 9 bases. Germline lookup yields CDR1 SGHKS and CDR2 YYEKEE (reference sequence). The CDR3 totals 17 residues. Trimming cost V 0 bases and J 4 bases; bases outside gene matches: 11. CDR3 sequence: CASSLGGSGGDLYEQYF. The DNA of the CDR3 is TGTGCCAGCAGCTTGGGGGGTAGCGGGGGAGATCTTTACGAGCAGTACTTC.

This clonotype appeared once. The chain employs TRBV3-1 and TRBJ1-1; TRBD1 might be the D (5 bases). Trimming removed 6 bases from V and 8 bases from J, with 16 bases in between. CDR3 length: 13 amino acids. The V gene's germline CDR1 is LGHDT and CDR2 YNNKEL (reference sequence). This CDR3 is CASRDILGGEAFF. In DNA, the CDR3 is TGTGCCAGCAGGGACATCCTGGGGGGGGAAGCTTTCTTT.

This clonotype was picked up many times. The chain is built from TRBV18 and TRBJ2-2; D is undetermined. Germline CDR1 is KGHSH and CDR2 is LQKENI. CDR3 length: 13 amino acids. Trimming pared 1 base from V and 7 bases from J, leaving 7 bases between. CDR3 region: CASSPRNDGELFF. In nucleotides, the CDR3 is TGTGCCAGCTCACCACGAAACGACGGGGAGCTGTTTTTT.

This clonotype was detected ten times or more. This chain uses TRBV7-6 with TRBJ1-4; D ambiguous. Trimming shortened V by 5 bases and J by 0 bases, and 19 bases separated the two germline ends. The CDR3 is 18 residues long. From germline, CDR1 is SGHVS and CDR2 FNYEAQ. This chain's CDR3 is CASSPLLASETTNEKLFF. The CDR3 region has the DNA TGTGCCAGCAGCCCGCTTCTGGCATCAGAGACAACTAATGAAAAACTGTTTTTT.

This clonotype has at least ten counts. The chain carries TRBV2 and TRBJ2-1, with D maybe TRBD2 (7 bases). Germline CDR1 reads SNHLY; CDR2 reads FYNNEI. The CDR3 has 15 residues. V was shortened by 3 bases and J by 7 bases, with 16 bases between the two germline ends. The CDR3 is CASSEVGGLGNEQFF. The DNA of the CDR3 is TGTGCCAGCAGTGAGGTGGGGGGGCTGGGGAATGAGCAGTTCTTC.

This clonotype was detected many times. The V call is TRBV28, the J call TRBJ1-2, with D possibly TRBD1 on 5 matching bases. This CDR3 comprises 14 residues. Germline CDR1 is MDHEN and CDR2 is SYDVKM. With 2 bases removed from V and 5 bases from J, the gap between germline ends came to 12 bases. CDR3 sequence: CASSLVGELYGYTF. CDR3 nucleotide sequence: TGTGCCAGCAGTTTAGTGGGGGAATTATATGGCTACACCTTC.

This clonotype came up many times. The chain links TRBV7-9 to TRBJ1-1; D remains unclear. V dropped 3 bases and J dropped 8 bases, with 10 bases sitting between them. The CDR3 loop spans 12 amino acids. Germline CDR1 reads SEHNR; CDR2 reads FQNEAQ (reference sequence). CDR3 region: CASSFLETEAFF. The DNA for the CDR3 is TGTGCCAGCAGCTTCCTAGAGACGGAAGCTTTCTTT.

The V gene is TRBV5-1, the J gene TRBJ1-1, with 8 bases fitting TRBD1. Germline values: CDR1 SGHRS, CDR2 YFSETQ. The junction had 12 bases not matched to a gene; V was cut back by 2 bases and J by 3 bases. The CDR3 is 17 amino acids. CDR3 coding DNA: TGCGCCAGCAGCTTATGGACAGGGATTAGAGTTTACACTGAAGCTTTCTTT. This gives the protein CASSLWTGIRVYTEAFF.

Ten or more counts support this clonotype. This chain uses TRBV7-3 with TRBJ1-2; D might be TRBD1 (5 bases). V lost 8 bases and J lost 8, with 18 bases in between. The length of the CDR3 is 13 residues. The germline V gene has CDR1 SGHTA and CDR2 FQGTGA. DNA for the CDR3: TGTGCCAGCGCACCAGGGCTTTCGGAAGGCTACACCTTC. Residues: CASAPGLSEGYTF.

The genes are TRBV12-3 or TRBV12-4 and TRBJ1-3; 7 nucleotides agree with TRBD1. CDR3 size: 15 residues. Trimming removed 5 bases from V and 5 bases from J; junction bases left unmatched: 9. The CDR3 DNA follows: TGTGCCAGCAGTCGACAGGGCTTTTCTAGAAACACCATATATTTT. It translates to CASSRQGFSRNTIYF.

This clonotype was detected many times. This rearrangement joins TRBV5-1 to TRBJ2-7; TRBD2 aligns across 8 bases. The J segment lost 3 bases and the V segment lost 0 bases, leaving 5 bases of the junction unmatched. Germline values: CDR1 SGHRS, CDR2 YFSETQ. The CDR3 consists of 15 residues. CDR3 amino acids: CASSLESLAGYEQYF. The CDR3 DNA is TGCGCCAGCAGCTTGGAGAGTCTAGCGGGCTACGAGCAGTACTTC.

This clonotype was picked up many times. V and J are TRBV12-3 or TRBV12-4 and TRBJ2-5, with 7 nucleotides matching TRBD1. V shed 6 bases, J shed 4 bases, and the junction held 5 bases outside the gene matches. The length of the CDR3 is 13 residues. The CDR3 DNA sequence: TGTGCCAGCAGGATTACAGGGGCAGAGACCCAGTACTTC. It is translated as CASRITGAETQYF.

Ten or more counts support this clonotype. This rearrangement joins TRBV5-1 to TRBJ2-3; no definite D call. The CDR3 length is 13 residues. In germline, CDR1 is SGHRS, CDR2 YFSETQ. V was clipped by 0 bases and J by 4 bases, with 6 bases between them. CDR3 sequence reads: CASSLVGADTQYF. CDR3 coding DNA: TGCGCCAGCAGCTTGGTAGGCGCAGATACGCAGTATTTT.

This clonotype was counted many times. V and J are TRBV5-5 and TRBJ1-1; 7 bases align to TRBD1. The V and J ends lost 4 bases and 4 bases, in that order; junction bases with no gene match: 7. This CDR3 contains 14 residues. The germline V gene encodes CDR1 SGHKS and CDR2 YYEKEE (reference sequence). The CDR3 sequence is CASSIQGLGTEAFF. CDR3 DNA sequence: TGTGCCAGCAGCATACAGGGGCTGGGCACTGAAGCTTTCTTT.

Regarding this clonotype: One junction end disagrees with the germline gene, perhaps due to a read error. The J gene is TRBJ2-6, the V gene TRBV9, with D unclear. This CDR3 spans 15 amino acids. Germline lookup yields CDR1 SGDLS and CDR2 YYNGEE. The CDR3 loop reads CASSPGVSGANVLTF. In DNA form, the CDR3 reads TGTGCTAGCAGCCCAGGCGTCTCTGGGGCCAACGTCCTGACTTTC.

This clonotype was observed many times. This chain links TRBV12-3 or TRBV12-4 with TRBJ1-1; D remains ambiguous. This CDR3 region has 14 residues. V lost 7 bases and J 4 bases, leaving 16 bases between the germline ends. As DNA, the CDR3 is TGTGCCAGCAACCTGGCTGCGGTGAGCACTGAAGCTTTCTTT. Protein sequence: CASNLAAVSTEAFF.

This clonotype has at least ten counts. This chain links TRBV29-1 with TRBJ2-7; D might be TRBD1 (5 bases). The CDR3 has 13 residues. V was clipped by 4 bases and J by 0 bases, with 10 bases between them. From germline, CDR1 is SQVTM and CDR2 ANQGSEA. For the CDR3, the DNA is TGCAGCGTTGGGGTAACAGGCTCCTACGAGCAGTACTTC. It translates to CSVGVTGSYEQYF.

This clonotype showed up many times. V usage is TRBV27 and J usage is TRBJ2-3; the D gene is possibly TRBD2 (6 bases). The CDR3 contains 15 residues. V lost 4 bases and J lost 2, with 13 bases in between. The germline V gene has CDR1 MNHEY and CDR2 SMNVEV (reference sequence). The DNA for the CDR3 is TGTGCCAGCAGTTCCCCGGCGGGGACCACAGATACGCAGTATTTT. It translates to CASSSPAGTTDTQYF.